Below, 7 T cell receptor beta chains from the same sample are listed, as sequenced in a study of blood T cells in healthy people across ages. Alongside a J-beta primer mix, a sample-barcoded 5' primer served in a second PCR lasting roughly 6 to 11 cycles. TCRdb reprocessed the 5' RACE reads via MiXCR and lists one record per CDR3 protein. The repertoire consists of hundreds of thousands of distinct CDR3 sequences, with over 40% occurring once and the leading ten covering 25% to 35%. Sequencing was performed on blood. The receptor set was obtained from a man at least 80 years old in good health.

The J gene is TRBJ2-5, the V gene TRBV4-2; D might be TRBD1 (5 bases). CDR3 length: 15 residues. Per the germline V gene, CDR1 is LGHNA and CDR2 is YNFKEQ. V dropped 4 bases and J dropped 11 bases, with 23 bases sitting between them. CDR3 residues: CASSPYIGEFDEQYF. CDR3 DNA sequence: TGTGCCAGCAGCCCTTACATAGGGGAATTCGATGAGCAGTACTTC.

The chain is built from TRBV20-1 and TRBJ1-1; 9 bases are shared with TRBD1. The CDR3 is 13 residues long. J gave up 7 bases and V 3 bases, and 6 bases lay outside the gene matches. CDR1 and CDR2 (germline): DFQATT, SNEGSKA (reference sequence). DNA of the CDR3: TGCAGTGCTAGTACAGGGGGCTCCAATGAAGCTTTCTTT. Amino acids: CSASTGGSNEAFF.

This clonotype was seen many times. The V call is TRBV7-2, the J call TRBJ2-3; D gene ambiguous. V lost 5 bases and J 2 bases, leaving 11 bases between the germline ends. CDR1 and CDR2 from the germline V gene are SGHTA and FQGNSA. CDR3 length: 14 residues. The CDR3 protein is CASSPGRSTDTQYF. In DNA form, the CDR3 reads TGTGCCAGCAGCCCAGGACGGTCCACAGATACGCAGTATTTT.

Here the CDR3 reads CASSQDSTSGGKTQYF. Here the CDR3 DNA reads TGTGCCAGCAGCCAAGATTCGACTAGCGGGGGGAAGACCCAGTACTTC. The chain links TRBV3-1 to TRBJ2-5, with 13 bases matching TRBD2. Germline CDR1 reads LGHDT; CDR2 reads YNNKEL (reference sequence). The CDR3 sequence is 16 residues long. J was trimmed by 6 bases and V by 0 bases; bases with no gene match: 4.

The chain carries TRBV7-2 and TRBJ1-5; no clear D gene. This CDR3 has 14 residues. From germline, CDR1 is SGHTA and CDR2 FQGNSA. The V gene lost 1 base and the J gene lost 9 bases, with 13 bases spanning the gap. Written as DNA, the CDR3 is TGTGCCAGCAGCTTAGAGTACGGCCCAGGGCCCCAGCATTTT. This translates into CASSLEYGPGPQHF. Using reference TRBV7-2 and TRBJ1-5 for the parts outside the CDR3, the full variable domain is GAGVSQSPSNKVTEKGKDVELRCDPISGHTALYWYRQSLGQGLEFLIYFQGNSAPDKSGLPSDRFSAERTGGSVSTLTIQRTQQEDSAVYLCASSLEYGPGPQHFGDGTRLSIL.

J is TRBJ2-7 and V is TRBV28, with unresolved D. The CDR3 loop spans 14 amino acids. The germline gives CDR1 MDHEN, CDR2 SYDVKM. Trimming shortened V by 3 bases and J by 1 base, and 10 bases separated the two germline ends. CDR3 amino acids: CASSLPYGSYEQYF. The CDR3, as DNA: TGTGCCAGCAGTTTGCCCTATGGGTCCTACGAGCAGTACTTC.

This clonotype was found once. This sequence joins TRBV7-6 and TRBJ2-3, with 9 bases aligning to TRBD1. V shed 3 bases, J shed 4 bases, and the junction held 8 bases outside the gene matches. The CDR3 covers 16 residues. Germline V lookup: CDR1 SGHVS, CDR2 FNYEAQ. CDR3 in amino acids: CASSFRQGDISDTQYF. The DNA of the CDR3 is TGTGCCAGCAGCTTTCGACAGGGGGATATATCAGATACGCAGTATTTT.